The sequence of this T cell receptor (beta chain) was determined in a study of T-cell reconstitution after alpha-beta-depleted transplantation in children. CDR1 is LNHDA, CDR2 SQIVND, per germline (reference sequence). V was cut by 7 bases and J by 0 bases, with 9 bases left in between. The CDR3 covers 14 residues. General study results and limits: Reports say that about two months after transplant, the alpha-beta T cells came out of several hundred graft clones that had expanded. A year had passed since transplant, and T-cell counts and diversity by then came mostly from newly produced T cells. Recipient T cells and thymic progenitors that survived gave rise to the high TCRbeta diversity observed at day 60 in some patients.

The authors prepared the TCRbeta library with unique molecular identifiers. TCRdb reprocessed the PCR reads via MiXCR and lists one record per CDR3 protein. The sample lists a few hundred thousand distinct CDR3 sequences; around 25% were seen once. This clonotype was detected a few times. Its antigen is not identified. The sample consisted of PBMCs, mostly from graft donor cells, taken 180 days after TCRalphabeta/CD19-depleted stem cell transplant. The rearrangement joins TRBV19 to TRBJ2-2; D tentatively reads TRBD1 or TRBD2 (5 bases each). This receptor was identified in a male patient aged 10-17 years who had a stem cell transplant for acute lymphoblastic leukemia, so the T cells may come from the graft donor. This chain's CDR3 is CASKGTTNTGELFF. In nucleotides, the CDR3 is TGTGCCAGTAAGGGGACCACGAACACCGGGGAGCTGTTTTTT.